One sample yielded the 9 T cell receptor beta chains listed below, sequenced in a study of untreated major depressive disorder (dated by TCRdb to the late 2010s). Receptors were amplified or captured by the immunoSEQ multiplex PCR assay. The table comes from immuneACCESS by way of TCRdb, which keeps in-frame sequences with V and J called. Part of the clones is missing from these tables; in studies checked, under half for an unresolved V gene and the rest for unknown reasons. For this sample the table gives about 20,000 clones, of which more than 85% were detected only once. The ten most abundant clones make up 0.45% to 0.7% of the sample. These TCRs are of unknown antigen specificity. The paper as a whole reports these results and caveats: Higher TRBV05-01 (Vbeta 5.1) usage among CD4+ T cells of depressed patients compared with controls was confirmed by sequencing, with p = 0.040 in a one-tailed test.

Material: CD4+ T cells from PBMCs. These TCRs come from a woman aged 40 to 50 with major depressive disorder.

The chain recombines TRBV9 with TRBJ1-1; weak D call: TRBD1 (5 bases). This CDR3 region has 12 residues. The germline V gene has CDR1 SGDLS and CDR2 YYNGEE. Trimming shortened V by 0 bases and J by 11 bases, and 11 bases separated the two germline ends. CDR3 DNA: TGTGCCAGCAGCGTAGTCGGGGGGAGTGCTTTCTTT. Amino acid sequence: CASSVVGGSAFF.

This chain joins TRBV6-1 and TRBJ1-4; maybe TRBD1 (6 bases). Germline CDR1 and CDR2: MNHNS and SASEGT. The CDR3 sequence is 14 residues long. V was pared by 2 bases and J by 12 bases, with 16 bases between. Written as DNA, the CDR3 is TGTGCCAGCAGTGAAATCAGGGGCCCCGAGGAACTGTTTTTT. It yields the protein CASSEIRGPEELFF.

The chain has TRBV29-1 and TRBJ1-4; D perhaps matches TRBD1 (5 bases). Trimming took 3 bases from V and 10 from J, leaving 15 bases between them. In germline, CDR1 is SQVTM, CDR2 ANQGSEA. CDR3 length: 13 amino acids. In DNA form, the CDR3 reads TGCAGCGTTGACAGGGAACAGAGAGGAAAACTGTTTTTT. Translation gives CSVDREQRGKLFF.

The chain uses TRBV11-3 and TRBJ2-3; 8 bases are a match to TRBD2. Germline CDR1 reads SGHNT; CDR2 reads YENEEA. CDR3 length: 16 residues. The ends lost 2 bases at V and 4 bases at J; junction bases unmatched: 8. The CDR3 spells CASSLFSGGASDTQYF. The CDR3, as DNA: TGTGCCAGCAGCTTATTCTCCGGGGGGGCTTCAGATACGCAGTATTTT.

The chain links TRBV14 to TRBJ1-2; D might be TRBD1 (6 bases). CDR1 and CDR2 (germline): SGHDN, FVKESK. Between the trimmed V and J ends, which lost 4 bases and 2 bases, there was a span of 8 bases. The CDR3 runs 13 residues. CDR3 bases: TGTGCCAGCAGCCTCGGACAGAACTATGGCTACACCTTC. This sequence encodes CASSLGQNYGYTF.

The chain combines TRBV5-1 with TRBJ2-3; no clear D. This CDR3 has 18 residues. The V end was cut by 3 bases, the J end by 3 bases, with 23 bases between. The germline gives CDR1 SGHRS, CDR2 YFSETQ. CDR3 DNA sequence: TGCGCCAGCAGCTCCTCAACCCCATTAGTGGTGTTGACAGATACGCAGTATTTT. It specifies CASSSSTPLVVLTDTQYF.

The rearrangement links TRBV5-4 to TRBJ1-3, with D maybe TRBD1 (6 bases). The CDR3 is 18 amino acids. CDR1 is SGHNT, CDR2 YYREEE, per germline (reference sequence). Trimming left V 0 bases short and J 1 base short, with 17 bases between. The CDR3 bases are TGTGCCAGCAGCTTGGGAGGAGGAGGGGGAGTATCTGGAAACACCATATATTTT. Amino acid sequence: CASSLGGGGGVSGNTIYF.

The chain carries TRBV6-1 and TRBJ1-2; possible D gene TRBD1, 6 bases. Trimming removed 0 bases from V and 4 bases from J, with 9 bases in between. CDR3 length equals 14 residues. Germline V lookup: CDR1 MNHNS, CDR2 SASEGT. CDR3 residues: CASSEARGRYGYTF. CDR3 sequence (DNA): TGTGCCAGCAGTGAAGCGCGGGGGCGCTATGGCTACACCTTC.

The chain links TRBV7-9 to TRBJ1-2; 9 positions agree with TRBD1. The CDR3 consists of 14 residues. Germline lookup yields CDR1 SEHNR and CDR2 FQNEAQ (reference sequence). V dropped 5 bases and J dropped 7; count of bases not matched to a gene: 8. The chain's CDR3 is CASSTGQGTIGYTF. DNA for the CDR3: TGTGCCAGCAGCACGGGACAGGGTACGATTGGCTACACCTTC.